This TCR beta chain appears in the sequencing data of a study of T cells after yellow fever vaccination. This CDR3 has 16 amino acids. Trimming cost V 8 bases and J 7 bases; bases outside gene matches: 11. The germline gives CDR1 MNHEY, CDR2 SVGEGT. This clonotype occurred many times. The target antigen is unknown. Whole-study results and caveats: There was a possibility that FACS-sorted repertoires contained abundant clonotypes contaminating from the bulk population.

MiXCR, run by TCRdb on the 5' RACE reads, gives a single entry per CDR3 protein. The sample has some 130,000 distinct CDR3 sequences, about 7% seen once; the top ten hold 0.5% to 0.65%. The chain combines TRBV6-2 or TRBV6-3 with TRBJ2-1, with 13 bases identical to TRBD2. Material: CD4+ T cells sorted from PBMCs, obtained 10 days after the yellow fever booster vaccination. This clonotype originated in a man aged 30-40 years who received the YFV17D yellow fever vaccine. CDR3 DNA sequence: TGTGCCAGCCAAATCCGGACTAGCGGGAGTACGAATGAGCAGTTCTTC. It specifies CASQIRTSGSTNEQFF.